One T cell receptor (beta chain) is described in this entry. As yet, its antigen is unknown. The germline V gene encodes CDR1 MNHEY and CDR2 SVGAGI. V was cut by 4 bases and J by 3 bases, with 13 bases left in between. The CDR3 has 15 amino acids. The sample is drawn from a study of T cell responses to AZD1222 COVID-19 vaccine. The study's findings and limits: Possibly, clonal diversity was underestimated; donors were largely white British and included more females. There were repertoire samples only from the period after the peak T cell response. Two AZD1222 doses significantly raised spike-specific TCR breadth and depth over controls.

Profiled with immunoSEQ multiplex PCR; TCRdb holds only in-frame clones, not every one. The repertoire holds roughly 130,000 clones, with 80% to 90% as singletons. The origin of this receptor is an adult in good health. The gene calls are TRBV6-5 and TRBJ1-5; the D gene is possibly TRBD1 (5 bases). This sample comprised peripheral blood, obtained on day 0 of AZD1222 vaccination. CDR3 sequence reads: CASSLGPRANQPQHF. For the CDR3, the DNA is TGTGCCAGCAGTTTAGGGCCCAGGGCCAATCAGCCCCAGCATTTT.